The next 19 T cell receptor beta chains were all read from a single sample in a study of blood T cell repertoires in COVID-19. The repertoire was sequenced with immunoSEQ multiplex PCR; TCRdb's copy has only in-frame clones and lacks some. The top ten hold around 21% of the sample, which has about 190,000 clones, roughly 80% seen once. Material for sequencing was peripheral blood. The source is a human donor in a cohort sampled during active COVID-19.

The chain carries TRBV27 and TRBJ1-1, with D perhaps TRBD1 (6 bases). The CDR3 runs to 12 residues. Germline V gives CDR1 MNHEY, CDR2 SMNVEV (reference sequence). The V end was cut by 5 bases, the J end by 3 bases, with 7 bases between. The CDR3 sequence is CASSTGHTEAFF. In DNA, the CDR3 is TGTGCCAGCAGTACAGGGCACACTGAAGCTTTCTTT.

This sequence joins TRBV5-1 and TRBJ2-1, with a tentative D call TRBD1 (5 bases). This CDR3 has 11 residues. CDR1 and CDR2 from the germline V gene are SGHRS and YFSETQ. With 0 bases removed from V and 15 bases from J, the gap between germline ends came to 10 bases. The CDR3 loop reads CASSLEGAWFF. CDR3 in DNA: TGCGCCAGCAGCTTGGAAGGGGCCTGGTTCTTC.

The V call is TRBV12-3 or TRBV12-4, the J call TRBJ1-2; D remains ambiguous. This CDR3 is 13 amino acids long. V dropped 7 bases and J dropped 0 bases, with 9 bases sitting between them. Here the CDR3 DNA reads TGTGCCAGCACCCACCTAGCTAACTATGGCTACACCTTC. Amino acid sequence: CASTHLANYGYTF.

The V and J genes are TRBV12-5 and TRBJ2-2; no definite D call. Trimming took off 1 base at V and 9 bases at J, with 6 bases between the two ends. This CDR3 is 12 amino acids long. CDR1 and CDR2 (germline): LGHNT, FRNRAP. The CDR3 loop is CASGLGGRELFF. The CDR3 coding sequence is TGTGCTAGTGGTTTGGGAGGAAGGGAGCTGTTTTTT.

The genes are TRBV9 and TRBJ2-2; 15 nucleotides line up with TRBD2. The CDR3 has 18 residues. In germline, CDR1 is SGDLS, CDR2 YYNGEE. The trim removed 2 bases at V and 3 bases at J, leaving 5 bases unmatched. Here the CDR3 DNA reads TGTGCCAGCAGCGTGGGACTAGCGGGAGGCACGTACACCGGGGAGCTGTTTTTT. Protein product: CASSVGLAGGTYTGELFF. Full variable domain (remainder filled in from reference TRBV9 and TRBJ2-2): DSGVTQTPKHLITATGQRVTLRCSPRSGDLSVYWYQQSLDQGLQFLIQYYNGEERAKGNILERFSAQQFPDLHSELNLSSLELGDSALYFCASSVGLAGGTYTGELFFGEGSRLTVL.

The chain joins TRBV5-1 to TRBJ2-1; TRBD2 agrees at 7 bases. This CDR3 comprises 15 residues. Unmatched junction bases numbered 2, after V lost 0 bases and J lost 2 bases. Germline V gene sequence: CDR1 SGHRS, CDR2 YFSETQ. CDR3 sequence (DNA): TGCGCCAGCAGCTTGGTCGGGAGGACCTACAATGAGCAGTTCTTC. This codes for CASSLVGRTYNEQFF.

This clone is a singleton in its sample. The chain recombines TRBV27 with TRBJ1-5; the match to TRBD1 covers 8 bases. Germline CDR1 and CDR2: MNHEY and SMNVEV (reference sequence). V lost 6 bases and J lost 6; bases outside the gene matches: 4. This CDR3 has 13 amino acids. The CDR3 coding sequence is TGTGCCAGCAGCCCAGGGGGCGGTCAGCCCCAGCATTTT. Its translation: CASSPGGGQPQHF.

This chain joins TRBV5-1 and TRBJ2-5; D is possibly TRBD2 (5 bases). CDR1 is SGHRS, CDR2 YFSETQ, per germline. Trimming pared 5 bases from V and 5 bases from J, leaving 16 bases between. The CDR3 covers 14 residues. This CDR3 is CASSSPMGVETQYF. DNA of the CDR3: TGCGCCAGCAGTTCCCCGATGGGAGTCGAGACCCAGTACTTC.

A few counts support this clone. This chain joins TRBV6-1 and TRBJ1-5; tentatively, D is TRBD1 (5 bases). With 0 bases removed from V and 1 base from J, the gap between germline ends came to 7 bases. The germline gives CDR1 MNHNS, CDR2 SASEGT. The CDR3 runs 15 residues. The chain's CDR3 is CASSEAGPSNQPQHF. CDR3 DNA sequence: TGTGCCAGCAGTGAAGCGGGGCCGAGCAATCAGCCCCAGCATTTT.

The chain combines TRBV18 with TRBJ2-1, with 8 bases that match TRBD2. Germline assignment: CDR1 KGHSH and CDR2 LQKENI. V dropped 4 bases and J dropped 5; count of bases not matched to a gene: 4. This CDR3 comprises 14 residues. The CDR3 spells CASSQRLANNEQFF. CDR3 DNA: TGTGCCAGCTCACAAAGACTAGCGAACAATGAGCAGTTCTTC.

The rearrangement links TRBV7-8 to TRBJ1-6, with 8 bases that match TRBD1. J was trimmed by 9 bases and V by 4 bases; bases with no gene match: 5. Germline CDR1 SGHVS, CDR2 FQNEAQ. CDR3 size: 14 residues. The CDR3, as DNA: TGTGCCAGCAGCTCCGGACAGGGCGGTTCACCCCTCCACTTT. Encoded protein: CASSSGQGGSPLHF.

The V call is TRBV4-1, the J call TRBJ2-1; 7 nucleotides line up with TRBD2. CDR3 length: 17 amino acids. The germline gives CDR1 MGHRA, CDR2 YSYEKL. The V and J ends lost 0 bases and 6 bases, in that order; junction bases with no gene match: 11. Here the CDR3 DNA reads TGCGCCAGCAGCCAAGATCGAGCCCAGCGGGACGGCAATGAGCAGTTCTTC. It encodes CASSQDRAQRDGNEQFF.

This chain links TRBV5-1 with TRBJ2-5; 13 positions agree with TRBD2. Germline V lookup: CDR1 SGHRS, CDR2 YFSETQ. V shed 1 base and J 5 bases; nucleotides not matched to a gene: 5. The CDR3 totals 16 residues. The CDR3, as DNA: TGCGCCAGCAGCTTGTCACTAGCGGGGGGGCAGGAGACCCAGTACTTC. As protein: CASSLSLAGGQETQYF.

A word on this clone: The sample has other DNA sequences that encode this CDR3 too. This chain connects TRBV6-5 to TRBJ1-2; 9 bases fit TRBD1. The CDR3 is 14 residues long. V lost 6 bases, J lost 3 bases, and 5 bases stayed unmatched. CDR1 and CDR2 (germline): MNHEY, SVGAGI. The CDR3, as DNA: TGTGCCAGCAGCAGGACAGGGGAAGACTATGGCTACACCTTC. Translation gives CASSRTGEDYGYTF.

V usage is TRBV6-2 or TRBV6-3 and J usage is TRBJ2-5; 9 bases align to TRBD2. This CDR3 has 16 residues. Trimming cost V 6 bases and J 3 bases; bases outside gene matches: 11. Germline CDR1 MNHEY, CDR2 SVGEGT. The CDR3 sequence is CASSPRASGIEETQYF. The CDR3 region has the DNA TGTGCCAGCAGCCCAAGGGCTAGCGGGATTGAAGAGACCCAGTACTTC.

This chain connects TRBV11-1 to TRBJ2-1; 7 bases match TRBD2. Trimming at V came to 5 bases and at J to 0 bases, leaving 4 bases not matched to a gene. Germline assignment: CDR1 SGHAT and CDR2 FQDESV (reference sequence). The CDR3 has 15 residues. The CDR3 DNA reads TGTGCCAGCAGCCGAGCGGGAAGCTCCTACAATGAGCAGTTCTTC. This sequence encodes CASSRAGSSYNEQFF.

Only a few counts were recorded for this clone. The chain links TRBV7-9 to TRBJ1-1, with D unclear. The V and J ends lost 1 base and 4 bases respectively, with 7 bases between them. There are 13 residues in the CDR3. Germline V lookup: CDR1 SEHNR, CDR2 FQNEAQ (reference sequence). The CDR3 here is CASSLEAGTEAFF. The DNA of the CDR3 is TGTGCCAGCAGCTTAGAGGCAGGCACTGAAGCTTTCTTT.

The rearrangement links TRBV10-3 to TRBJ2-7, with a weak D call TRBD1 (5 bases). The CDR3 runs 12 residues. Germline loops: CDR1 ENHRY, CDR2 SYGVKD. Trimming stripped 11 bases from V and 3 bases from J, with 14 bases between. CDR3: CASSDSLYEQYF. The DNA for the CDR3 is TGTGCCTCTTCCGACAGTCTCTACGAGCAGTACTTC.

This chain uses TRBV7-6 with TRBJ1-2; D not resolved. The CDR3 covers 20 residues. CDR1 is SGHVS and CDR2 is FNYEAQ in the germline V gene. The ends were cut back, 5 bases at V and 4 bases at J, with 32 bases in the middle. The DNA of the CDR3 is TGTGCCAGCAGCCCTACGACAATCCGGAATCTTTTTTCCCGGGGCTATGGCTACACCTTC. Encoded protein: CASSPTTIRNLFSRGYGYTF.